This T cell receptor beta chain emerged from a study of T-cell reconstitution after alpha-beta-depleted transplantation in children. V lost 0 bases and J 15 bases, leaving 24 bases between the germline ends. This CDR3 is built from 15 residues. Germline V gene lookup returns CDR1 DFQATT and CDR2 SNEGSKA (reference sequence). Unique molecular identifiers were used in preparing the TCRbeta library. TCRdb ran MiXCR on the PCR reads and lists one entry per CDR3 protein. The sample has almost 600,000 distinct CDR3 sequences, 25% to 30% seen once. This sequence was found in a boy under three years old with Wiskott-Aldrich syndrome, due to receive a stem cell transplant. The rearrangement links TRBV20-1 to TRBJ2-1, with a tentative D call TRBD2 (7 bases). The sample was PBMCs, taken before TCRalphabeta/CD19-depleted stem cell transplant. Written as DNA, the CDR3 is TGCAGTGCTAGAGACGGGGGGCGCGAGGCGGGAGTTCCGTTCTTC. Its translation is CSARDGGREAGVPFF.